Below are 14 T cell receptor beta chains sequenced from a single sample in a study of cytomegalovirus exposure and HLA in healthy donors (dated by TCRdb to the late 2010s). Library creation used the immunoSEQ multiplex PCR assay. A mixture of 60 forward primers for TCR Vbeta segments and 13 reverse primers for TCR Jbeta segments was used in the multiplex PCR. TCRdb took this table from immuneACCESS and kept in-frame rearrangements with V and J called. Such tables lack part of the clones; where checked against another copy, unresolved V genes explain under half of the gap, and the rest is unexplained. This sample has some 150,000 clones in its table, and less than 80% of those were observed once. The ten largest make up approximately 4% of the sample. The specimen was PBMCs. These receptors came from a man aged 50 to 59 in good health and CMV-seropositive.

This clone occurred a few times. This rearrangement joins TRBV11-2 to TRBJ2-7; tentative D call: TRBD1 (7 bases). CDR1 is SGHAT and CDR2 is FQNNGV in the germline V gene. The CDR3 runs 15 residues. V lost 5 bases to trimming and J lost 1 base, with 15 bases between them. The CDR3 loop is CASSGTGEASYEQYF. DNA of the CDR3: TGTGCCAGCAGCGGAACAGGGGAGGCGTCCTACGAGCAGTACTTC.

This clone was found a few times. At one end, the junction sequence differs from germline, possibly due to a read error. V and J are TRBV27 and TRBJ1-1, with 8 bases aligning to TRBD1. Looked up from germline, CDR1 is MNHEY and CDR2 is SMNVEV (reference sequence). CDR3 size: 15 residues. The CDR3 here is CASRLSQGVGTEAFF. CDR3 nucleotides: TGTGCCAGCAGATTATCACAGGGGGTGGGAACTGAAGCTTTCTTT.

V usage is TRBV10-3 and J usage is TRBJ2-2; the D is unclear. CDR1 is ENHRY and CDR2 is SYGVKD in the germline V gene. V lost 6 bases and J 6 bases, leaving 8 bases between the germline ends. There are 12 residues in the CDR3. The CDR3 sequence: CAISPPSGELFF. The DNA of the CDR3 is TGTGCCATCAGCCCCCCTTCCGGGGAGCTGTTTTTT.

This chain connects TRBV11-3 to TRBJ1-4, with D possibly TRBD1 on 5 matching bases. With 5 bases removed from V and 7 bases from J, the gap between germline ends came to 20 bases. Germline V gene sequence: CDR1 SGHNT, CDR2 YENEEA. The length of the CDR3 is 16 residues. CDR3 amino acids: CASSRPSGGKSEKLFF. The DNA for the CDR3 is TGTGCCAGCAGCCGTCCCTCGGGGGGGAAGTCTGAAAAACTGTTTTTT.

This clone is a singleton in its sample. The CDR3 is CASRDPGLAPPGEQYF. The CDR3 DNA is TGTGCCAGCAGGGACCCGGGACTAGCGCCTCCGGGGGAGCAGTACTTC. This chain uses TRBV6-6 with TRBJ2-7; 10 nucleotides line up with TRBD2. Germline V gene data show CDR1 as MNHNY and CDR2 as SVGAGI (reference sequence). This CDR3 is 16 amino acids long. J lost 7 bases, V lost 6 bases, and 15 bases had no gene match.

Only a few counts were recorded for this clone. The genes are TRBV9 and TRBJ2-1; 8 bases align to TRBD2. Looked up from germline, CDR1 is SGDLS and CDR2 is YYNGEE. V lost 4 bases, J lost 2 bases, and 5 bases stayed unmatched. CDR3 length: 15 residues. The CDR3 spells CASSPVAGPYNEQFF. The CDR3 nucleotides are TGTGCCAGCAGCCCTGTAGCGGGGCCCTACAATGAGCAGTTCTTC.

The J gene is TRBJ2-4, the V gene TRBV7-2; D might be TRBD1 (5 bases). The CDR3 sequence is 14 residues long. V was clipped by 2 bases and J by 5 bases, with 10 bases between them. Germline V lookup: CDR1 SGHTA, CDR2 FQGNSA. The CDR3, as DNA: TGTGCCAGCAGCTTAAGTGGGGCACAAAACATTCAGTACTTC. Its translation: CASSLSGAQNIQYF.

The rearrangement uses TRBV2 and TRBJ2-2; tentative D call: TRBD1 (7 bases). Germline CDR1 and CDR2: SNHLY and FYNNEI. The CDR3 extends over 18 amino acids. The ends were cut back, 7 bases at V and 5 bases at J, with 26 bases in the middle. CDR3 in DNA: TGTGCCAGCAACAGGGACAGACCAGGCCGGGGGCGGACCGGGGAGCTGTTTTTT. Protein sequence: CASNRDRPGRGRTGELFF.

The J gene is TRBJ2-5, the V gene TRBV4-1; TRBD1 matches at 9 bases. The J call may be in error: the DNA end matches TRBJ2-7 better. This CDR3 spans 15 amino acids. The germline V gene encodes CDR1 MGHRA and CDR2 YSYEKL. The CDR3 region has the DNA TGCGCCAGCAGCGGTTACAGGGGGCTCTCCTACGAGCAGTACTTC. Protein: CASSGYRGLSYEQYF.

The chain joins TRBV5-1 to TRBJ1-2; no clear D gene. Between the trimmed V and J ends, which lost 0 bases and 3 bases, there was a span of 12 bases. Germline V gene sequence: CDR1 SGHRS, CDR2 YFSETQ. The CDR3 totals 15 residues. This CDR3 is CASSLVGFEDYGYTF. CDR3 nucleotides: TGCGCCAGCAGCTTGGTTGGGTTTGAGGACTATGGCTACACCTTC.

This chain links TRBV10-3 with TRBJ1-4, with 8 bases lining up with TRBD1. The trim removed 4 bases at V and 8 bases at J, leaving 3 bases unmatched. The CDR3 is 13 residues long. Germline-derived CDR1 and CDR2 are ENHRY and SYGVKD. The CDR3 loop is CAISGDRREKLFF. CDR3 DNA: TGTGCCATCAGTGGGGACAGGAGAGAAAAACTGTTTTTT.

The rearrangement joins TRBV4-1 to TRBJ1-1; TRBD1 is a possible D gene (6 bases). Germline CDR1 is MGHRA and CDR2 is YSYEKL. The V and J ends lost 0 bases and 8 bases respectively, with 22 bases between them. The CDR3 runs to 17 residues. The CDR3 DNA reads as TGCGCCAGCAGCCAAGAGGCCCTGGACAGTGCAATAAGGGAAGCTTTCTTT. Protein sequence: CASSQEALDSAIREAFF.

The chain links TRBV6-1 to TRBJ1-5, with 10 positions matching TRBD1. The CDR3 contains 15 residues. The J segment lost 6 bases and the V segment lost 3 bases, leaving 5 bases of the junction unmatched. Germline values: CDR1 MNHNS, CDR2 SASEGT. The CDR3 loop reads CASSDRDRGVQPQHF. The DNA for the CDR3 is TGTGCCAGCAGTGATCGGGACAGGGGCGTTCAGCCCCAGCATTTT.

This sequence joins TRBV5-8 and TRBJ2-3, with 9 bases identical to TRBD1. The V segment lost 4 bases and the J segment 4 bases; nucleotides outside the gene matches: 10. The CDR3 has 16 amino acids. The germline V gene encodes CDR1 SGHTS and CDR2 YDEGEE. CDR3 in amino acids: CASSGTGGYRPDTQYF. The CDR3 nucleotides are TGTGCCAGCAGCGGAACAGGGGGCTATCGGCCAGATACGCAGTATTTT.